This T cell receptor (beta chain) was recovered during a study of blood T cell repertoires in COVID-19. Looking at the study overall: COVID-19 samples from acute and convalescent phases originated in the United States, Italy and Spain.

Here immunoSEQ multiplex PCR was the method, and the copy in TCRdb shows in-frame clones only, minus some. The sample includes some 180,000 clones, about 85% of them seen just once. Germline CDR1 LNHNV, CDR2 YYDKDF (reference sequence). V lost 0 bases to trimming and J lost 1 base, with 16 bases between them. The CDR3 loop spans 17 amino acids. The sequenced sample consisted of peripheral blood. The sequence came from a man aged 55 to 70 with active or convalescent COVID-19. J is TRBJ2-7 and V is TRBV15, with D tentatively TRBD1 (6 bases). The CDR3 sequence is CATSRELGGFGSYEQYF. The CDR3 nucleotides are TGTGCCACCAGCAGAGAATTAGGGGGATTTGGGTCCTACGAGCAGTACTTC.